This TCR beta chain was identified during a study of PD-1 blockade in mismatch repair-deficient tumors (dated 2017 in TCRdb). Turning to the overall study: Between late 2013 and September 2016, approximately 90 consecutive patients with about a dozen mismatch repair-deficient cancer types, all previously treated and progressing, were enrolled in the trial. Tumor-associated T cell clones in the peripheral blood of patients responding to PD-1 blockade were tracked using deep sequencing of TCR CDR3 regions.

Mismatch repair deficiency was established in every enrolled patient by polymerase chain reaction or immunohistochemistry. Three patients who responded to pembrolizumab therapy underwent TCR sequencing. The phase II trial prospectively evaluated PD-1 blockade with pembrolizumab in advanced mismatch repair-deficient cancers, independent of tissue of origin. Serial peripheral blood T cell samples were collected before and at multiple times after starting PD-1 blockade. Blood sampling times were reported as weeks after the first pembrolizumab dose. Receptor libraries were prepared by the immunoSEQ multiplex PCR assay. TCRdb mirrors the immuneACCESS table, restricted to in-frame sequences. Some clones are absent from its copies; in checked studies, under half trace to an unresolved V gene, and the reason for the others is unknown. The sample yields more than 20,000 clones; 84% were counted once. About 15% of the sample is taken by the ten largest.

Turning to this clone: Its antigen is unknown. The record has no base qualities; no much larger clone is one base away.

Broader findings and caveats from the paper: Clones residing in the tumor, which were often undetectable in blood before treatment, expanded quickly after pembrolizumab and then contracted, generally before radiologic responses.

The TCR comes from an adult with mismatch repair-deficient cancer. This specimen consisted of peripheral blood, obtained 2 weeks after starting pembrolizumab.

The CDR3: CASSNREGSTQYF. The DNA is as follows: TGTGCCAGCAGCAACCGGGAGGGAAGTACCCAGTACTTC. The chain is assembled from TRBV13 and TRBJ2-5; 8 middle bases align to TRBD2. The CDR3 runs 13 amino acids, cysteine and phenylalanine included. This entry keeps only the CDR3 DNA: 39 bases, framed from base 1. The germline V end is reduced by 5 bases and the J end by 8 bases; junction bases left unmatched: 7. CDR1 is given as PRHDT and CDR2 as FYEKMQ, both from the germline V gene (reference sequence).